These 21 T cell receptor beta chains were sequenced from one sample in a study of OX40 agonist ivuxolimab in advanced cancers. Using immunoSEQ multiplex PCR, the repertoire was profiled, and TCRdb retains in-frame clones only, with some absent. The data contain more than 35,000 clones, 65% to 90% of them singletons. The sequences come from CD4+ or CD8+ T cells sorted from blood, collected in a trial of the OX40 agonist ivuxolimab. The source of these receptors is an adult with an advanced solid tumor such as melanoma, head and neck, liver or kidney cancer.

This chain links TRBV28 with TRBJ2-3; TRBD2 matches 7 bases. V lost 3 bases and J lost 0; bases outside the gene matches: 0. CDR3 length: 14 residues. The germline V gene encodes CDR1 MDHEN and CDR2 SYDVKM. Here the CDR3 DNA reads TGTGCCAGCAGTTTGGGACTAAGCACAGATACGCAGTATTTT. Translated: CASSLGLSTDTQYF.

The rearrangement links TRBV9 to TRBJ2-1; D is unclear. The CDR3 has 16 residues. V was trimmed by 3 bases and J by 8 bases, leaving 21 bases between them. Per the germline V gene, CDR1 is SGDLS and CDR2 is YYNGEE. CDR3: CASSGSDLFLRDEQFF. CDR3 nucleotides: TGTGCCAGCAGCGGATCTGACTTGTTTTTGCGCGATGAGCAGTTCTTC. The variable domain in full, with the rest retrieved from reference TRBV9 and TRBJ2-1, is DSGVTQTPKHLITATGQRVTLRCSPRSGDLSVYWYQQSLDQGLQFLIQYYNGEERAKGNILERFSAQQFPDLHSELNLSSLELGDSALYFCASSGSDLFLRDEQFFGPGTRLTVL.

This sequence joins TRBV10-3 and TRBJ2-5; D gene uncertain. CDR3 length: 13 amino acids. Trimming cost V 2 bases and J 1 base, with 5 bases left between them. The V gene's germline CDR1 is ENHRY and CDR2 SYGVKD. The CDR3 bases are TGTGCCATCAGTGAGGGCAGCCAAGAGACCCAGTACTTC. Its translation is CAISEGSQETQYF.

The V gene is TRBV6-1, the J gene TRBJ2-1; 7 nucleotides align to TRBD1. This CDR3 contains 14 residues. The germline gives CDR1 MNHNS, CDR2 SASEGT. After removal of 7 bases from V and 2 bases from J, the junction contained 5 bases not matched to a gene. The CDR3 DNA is TGTGCCAGCATGACAGGGAGCGCCTACAATGAGCAGTTCTTC. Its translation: CASMTGSAYNEQFF.

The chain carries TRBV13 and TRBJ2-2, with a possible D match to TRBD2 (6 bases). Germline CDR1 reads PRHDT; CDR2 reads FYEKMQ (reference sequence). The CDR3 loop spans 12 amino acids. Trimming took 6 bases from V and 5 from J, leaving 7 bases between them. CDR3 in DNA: TGTGCCAGCAGGGGAGGAACCGGGGAGCTGTTTTTT. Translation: CASRGGTGELFF.

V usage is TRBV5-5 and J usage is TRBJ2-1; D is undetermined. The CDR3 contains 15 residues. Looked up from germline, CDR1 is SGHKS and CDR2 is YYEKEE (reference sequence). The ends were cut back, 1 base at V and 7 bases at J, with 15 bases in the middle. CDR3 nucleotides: TGTGCCAGCAGCTTGCTAACCTCATTGGGGAATGAGCAGTTCTTC. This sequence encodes CASSLLTSLGNEQFF.

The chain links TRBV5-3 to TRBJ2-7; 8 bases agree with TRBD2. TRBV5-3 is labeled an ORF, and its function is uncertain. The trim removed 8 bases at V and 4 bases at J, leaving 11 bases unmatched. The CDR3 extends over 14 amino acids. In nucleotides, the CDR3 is TGTGCCAGCAGCGCGGGACTAGATAAGTACGAGCAGTACTTC. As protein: CASSAGLDKYEQYF.

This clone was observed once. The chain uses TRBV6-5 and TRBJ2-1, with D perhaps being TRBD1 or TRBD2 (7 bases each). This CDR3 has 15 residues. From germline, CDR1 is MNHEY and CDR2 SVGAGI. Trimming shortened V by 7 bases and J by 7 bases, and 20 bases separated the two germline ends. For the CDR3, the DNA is TGTGCCAGCACCAGGGGGGAGCGGGATCGTAATGAGCAGTTCTTC. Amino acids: CASTRGERDRNEQFF.

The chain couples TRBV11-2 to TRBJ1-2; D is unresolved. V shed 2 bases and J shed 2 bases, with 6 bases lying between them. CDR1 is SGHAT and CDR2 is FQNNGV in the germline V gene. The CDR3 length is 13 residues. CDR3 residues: CASSLNSNYGYTF. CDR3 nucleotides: TGTGCCAGCAGCTTAAACAGCAACTATGGCTACACCTTC.

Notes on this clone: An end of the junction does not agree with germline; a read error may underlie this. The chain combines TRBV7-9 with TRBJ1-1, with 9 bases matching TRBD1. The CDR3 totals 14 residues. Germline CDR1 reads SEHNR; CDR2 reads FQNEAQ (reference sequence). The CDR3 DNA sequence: TGTGCCAGCAGATCCGGACAGGGGAACTCTGAAGCTTTCTTT. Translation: CASRSGQGNSEAFF.

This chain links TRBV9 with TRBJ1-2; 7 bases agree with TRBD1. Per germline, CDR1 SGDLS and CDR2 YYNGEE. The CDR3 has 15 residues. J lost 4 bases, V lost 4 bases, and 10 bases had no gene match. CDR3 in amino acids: CASSTSDRDVYGYTF. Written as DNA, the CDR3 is TGTGCCAGCAGCACAAGCGACAGGGACGTCTATGGCTACACCTTC.

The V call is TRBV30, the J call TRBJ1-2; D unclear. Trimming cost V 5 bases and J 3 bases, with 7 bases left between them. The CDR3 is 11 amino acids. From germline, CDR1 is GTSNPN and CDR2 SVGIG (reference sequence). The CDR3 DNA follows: TGTGCCTGGGAGAATGACTATGGCTACACCTTC. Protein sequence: CAWENDYGYTF.

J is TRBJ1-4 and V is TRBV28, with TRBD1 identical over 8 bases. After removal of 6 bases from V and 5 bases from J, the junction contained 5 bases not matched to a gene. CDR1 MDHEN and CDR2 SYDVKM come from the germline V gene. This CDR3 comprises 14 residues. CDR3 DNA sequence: TGTGCCAGCAGGCCCGACAGGGGAAATGAAAAACTGTTTTTT. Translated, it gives CASRPDRGNEKLFF.

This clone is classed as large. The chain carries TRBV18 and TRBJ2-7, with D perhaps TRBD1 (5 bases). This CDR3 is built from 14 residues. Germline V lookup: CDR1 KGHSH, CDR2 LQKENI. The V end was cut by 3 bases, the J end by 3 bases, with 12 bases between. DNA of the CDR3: TGTGCCAGCTCACCGGCGTATGACAGCTACGAGCAGTACTTC. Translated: CASSPAYDSYEQYF.

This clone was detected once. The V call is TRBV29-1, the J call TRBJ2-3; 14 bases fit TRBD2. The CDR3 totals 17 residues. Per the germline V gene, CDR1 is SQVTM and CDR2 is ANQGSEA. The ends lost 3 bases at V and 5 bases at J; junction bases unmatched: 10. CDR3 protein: CSVEFLGTSGSQDTQYF. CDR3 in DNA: TGCAGCGTTGAGTTCCTTGGGACTAGCGGGAGTCAAGATACGCAGTATTTT.

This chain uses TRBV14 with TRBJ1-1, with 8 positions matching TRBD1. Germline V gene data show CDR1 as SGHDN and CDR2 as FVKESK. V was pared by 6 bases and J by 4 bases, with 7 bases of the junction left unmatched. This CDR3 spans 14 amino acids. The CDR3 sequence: CASRKTGVGTEAFF. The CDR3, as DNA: TGTGCCAGCAGGAAGACAGGGGTTGGCACTGAAGCTTTCTTT.

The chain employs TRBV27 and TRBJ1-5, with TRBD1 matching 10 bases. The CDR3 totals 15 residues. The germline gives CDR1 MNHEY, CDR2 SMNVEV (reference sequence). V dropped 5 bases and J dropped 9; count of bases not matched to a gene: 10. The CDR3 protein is CASSPRTGGLRPQHF. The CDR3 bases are TGTGCCAGCAGTCCGCGGACAGGGGGGTTAAGGCCCCAGCATTTT.

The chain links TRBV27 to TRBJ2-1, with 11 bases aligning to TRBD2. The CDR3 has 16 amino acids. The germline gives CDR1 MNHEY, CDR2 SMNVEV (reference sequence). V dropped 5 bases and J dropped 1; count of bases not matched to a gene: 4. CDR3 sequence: CASSPSGGISYNEQFF. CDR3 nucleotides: TGTGCCAGCAGTCCTAGCGGGGGGATTTCCTACAATGAGCAGTTCTTC.

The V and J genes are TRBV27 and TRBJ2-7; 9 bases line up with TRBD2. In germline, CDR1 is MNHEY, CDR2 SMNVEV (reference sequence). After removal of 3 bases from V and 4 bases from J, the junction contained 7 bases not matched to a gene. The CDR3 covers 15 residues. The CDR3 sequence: CASSLVKAGGYEQYF. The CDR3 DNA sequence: TGTGCCAGCAGTTTGGTGAAAGCGGGGGGATACGAGCAGTACTTC.

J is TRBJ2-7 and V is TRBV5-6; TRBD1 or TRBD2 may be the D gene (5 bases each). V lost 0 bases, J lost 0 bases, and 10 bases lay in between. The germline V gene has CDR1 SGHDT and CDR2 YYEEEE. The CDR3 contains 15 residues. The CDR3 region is CASSLGGGFSYEQYF. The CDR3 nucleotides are TGTGCCAGCAGCTTGGGTGGGGGATTCTCCTACGAGCAGTACTTC.

The CDR3 sequence: CASSEDRVNTEAFF. In DNA, the CDR3 is TGTGCCAGCAGTGAGGACAGGGTGAACACTGAAGCTTTCTTT. The chain couples TRBV25-1 to TRBJ1-1; 8 bases align to TRBD1. The CDR3 extends over 14 amino acids. J was trimmed by 0 bases and V by 3 bases; bases with no gene match: 0. Germline V gene data show CDR1 as MGHDK and CDR2 as SYGVNS.